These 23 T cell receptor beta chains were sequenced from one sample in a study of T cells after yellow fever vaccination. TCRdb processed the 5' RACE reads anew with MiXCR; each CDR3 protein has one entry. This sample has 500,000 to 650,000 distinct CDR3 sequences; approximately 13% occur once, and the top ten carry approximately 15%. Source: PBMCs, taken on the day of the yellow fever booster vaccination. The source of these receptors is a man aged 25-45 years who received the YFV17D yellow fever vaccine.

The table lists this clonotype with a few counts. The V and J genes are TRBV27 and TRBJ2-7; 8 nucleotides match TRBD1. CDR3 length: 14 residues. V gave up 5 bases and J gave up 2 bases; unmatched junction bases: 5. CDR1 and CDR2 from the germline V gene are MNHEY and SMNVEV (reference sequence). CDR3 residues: CASSGTGGPYEQYF. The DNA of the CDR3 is TGTGCCAGCAGTGGGACAGGCGGGCCCTACGAGCAGTACTTC.

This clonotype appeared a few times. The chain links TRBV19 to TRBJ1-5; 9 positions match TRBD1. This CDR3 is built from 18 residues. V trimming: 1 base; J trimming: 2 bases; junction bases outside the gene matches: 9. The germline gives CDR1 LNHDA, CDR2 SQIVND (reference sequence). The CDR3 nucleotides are TGTGCCAGTAGTATAGGAGCGACAGGGGGAAAGCGCAATCAGCCCCAGCATTTT. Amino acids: CASSIGATGGKRNQPQHF.

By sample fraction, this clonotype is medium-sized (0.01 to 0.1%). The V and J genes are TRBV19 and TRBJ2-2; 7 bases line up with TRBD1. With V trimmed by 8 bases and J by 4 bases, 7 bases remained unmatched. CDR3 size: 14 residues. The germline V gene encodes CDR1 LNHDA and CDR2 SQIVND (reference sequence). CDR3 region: CASRPGQSTGELFF. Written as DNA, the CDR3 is TGTGCCAGTCGGCCGGGACAGAGCACCGGGGAGCTGTTTTTT. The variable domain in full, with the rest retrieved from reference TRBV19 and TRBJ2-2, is DGGITQSPKYLFRKEGQNVTLSCEQNLNHDAMYWYRQDPGQGLRLIYYSQIVNDFQKGDIAEGYSVSREKKESFPLTVTSAQKNPTAFYLCASRPGQSTGELFFGEGSRLTVL.

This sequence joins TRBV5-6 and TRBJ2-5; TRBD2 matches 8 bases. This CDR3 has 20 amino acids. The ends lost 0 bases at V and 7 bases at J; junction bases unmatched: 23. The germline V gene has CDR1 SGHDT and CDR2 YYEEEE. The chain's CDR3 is CASSLATAGGVGPGLVTQYF. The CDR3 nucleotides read TGTGCCAGCAGCTTGGCGACGGCGGGAGGCGTAGGCCCTGGGCTCGTGACCCAGTACTTC.

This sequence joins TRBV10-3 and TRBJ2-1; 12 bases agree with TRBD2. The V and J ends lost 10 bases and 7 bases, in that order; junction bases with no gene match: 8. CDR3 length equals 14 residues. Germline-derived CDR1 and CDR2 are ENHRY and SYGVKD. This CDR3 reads CATAGTSGGNEQFF. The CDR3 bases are TGTGCCACCGCGGGAACTAGCGGGGGGAATGAGCAGTTCTTC.

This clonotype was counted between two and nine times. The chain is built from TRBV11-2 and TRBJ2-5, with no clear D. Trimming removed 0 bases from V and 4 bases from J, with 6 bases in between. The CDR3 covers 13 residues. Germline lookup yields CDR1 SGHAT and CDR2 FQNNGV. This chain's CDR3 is CASSLEVLETQYF. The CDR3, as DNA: TGTGCCAGCAGCTTAGAGGTTTTAGAGACCCAGTACTTC.

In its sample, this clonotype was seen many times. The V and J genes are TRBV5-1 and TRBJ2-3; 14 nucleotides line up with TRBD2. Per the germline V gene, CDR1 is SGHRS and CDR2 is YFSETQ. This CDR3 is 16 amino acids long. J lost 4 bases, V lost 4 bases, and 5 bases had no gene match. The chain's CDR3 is CASSTGTSGSADTQYF. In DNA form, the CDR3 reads TGCGCCAGCAGCACCGGGACTAGCGGGAGCGCAGATACGCAGTATTTT.

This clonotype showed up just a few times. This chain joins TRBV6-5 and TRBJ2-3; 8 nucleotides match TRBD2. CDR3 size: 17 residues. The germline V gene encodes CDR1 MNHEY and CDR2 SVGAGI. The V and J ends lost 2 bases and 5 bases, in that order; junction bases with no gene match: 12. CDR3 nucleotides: TGTGCCAGCAGTTACCTATACAGGGCGGGAGGTATAGATACGCAGTATTTT. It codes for CASSYLYRAGGIDTQYF.

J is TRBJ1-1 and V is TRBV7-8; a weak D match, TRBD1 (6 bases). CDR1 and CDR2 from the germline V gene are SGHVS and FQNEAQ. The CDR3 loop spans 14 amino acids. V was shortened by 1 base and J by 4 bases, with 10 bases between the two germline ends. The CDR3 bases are TGTGCCAGCAGCTTAGAAGGGGGTGTCACTGAAGCTTTCTTT. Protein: CASSLEGGVTEAFF.

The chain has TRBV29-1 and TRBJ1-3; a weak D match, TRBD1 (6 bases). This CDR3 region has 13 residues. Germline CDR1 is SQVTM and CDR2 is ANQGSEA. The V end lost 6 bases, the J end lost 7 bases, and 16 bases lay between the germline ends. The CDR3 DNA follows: TGCAGCGTGGAGGGGGAGGTCAGGAACACCATATATTTT. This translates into CSVEGEVRNTIYF. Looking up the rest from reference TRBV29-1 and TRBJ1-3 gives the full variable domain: SAVISQKPSRDICQRGTSLTIQCQVDSQVTMMFWYRQQPGQSLTLIATANQGSEATYESGFVIDKFPISRPNLTFSTLTVSNMSPEDSSIYLCSVEGEVRNTIYFGEGSWLTVV.

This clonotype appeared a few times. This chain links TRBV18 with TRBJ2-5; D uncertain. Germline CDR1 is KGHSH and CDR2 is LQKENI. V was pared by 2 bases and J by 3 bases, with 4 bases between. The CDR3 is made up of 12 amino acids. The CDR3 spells CASSPVEETQYF. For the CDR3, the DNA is TGTGCCAGCTCACCAGTAGAAGAGACCCAGTACTTC.

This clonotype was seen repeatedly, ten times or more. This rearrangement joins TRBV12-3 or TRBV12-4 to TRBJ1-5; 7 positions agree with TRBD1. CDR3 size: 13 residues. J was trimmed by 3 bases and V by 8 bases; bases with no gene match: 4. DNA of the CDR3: TGTGCCAGCGGACAGGCGTTCAATCAGCCCCAGCATTTT. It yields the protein CASGQAFNQPQHF.

CDR3 sequence reads: CSARDLSASGGETQYF. The CDR3 DNA sequence: TGCAGTGCTAGAGATCTCTCGGCTAGCGGAGGGGAGACCCAGTACTTC. This chain links TRBV20-1 with TRBJ2-5; 7 bases map to TRBD2. There are 16 residues in the CDR3. In germline, CDR1 is DFQATT, CDR2 SNEGSKA (reference sequence). J was trimmed by 5 bases and V by 0 bases; bases with no gene match: 12.

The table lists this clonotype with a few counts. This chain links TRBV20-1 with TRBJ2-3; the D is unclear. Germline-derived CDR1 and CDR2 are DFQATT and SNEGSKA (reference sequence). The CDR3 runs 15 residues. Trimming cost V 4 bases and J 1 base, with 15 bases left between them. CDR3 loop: CSATGKRRGTDTQYF. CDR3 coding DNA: TGCAGTGCTACCGGAAAGCGACGCGGCACAGATACGCAGTATTTT.

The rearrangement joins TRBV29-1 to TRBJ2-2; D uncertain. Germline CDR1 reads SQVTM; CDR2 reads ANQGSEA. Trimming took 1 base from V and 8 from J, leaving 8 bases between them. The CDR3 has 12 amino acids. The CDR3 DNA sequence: TGCAGCGTTGAAGGTCGCGGAGGGGAGCTGTTTTTT. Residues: CSVEGRGGELFF.

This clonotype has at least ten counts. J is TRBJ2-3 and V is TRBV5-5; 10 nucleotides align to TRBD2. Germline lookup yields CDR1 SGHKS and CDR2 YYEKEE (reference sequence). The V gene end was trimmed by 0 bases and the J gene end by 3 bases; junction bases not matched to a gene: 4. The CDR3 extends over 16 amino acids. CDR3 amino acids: CASSLGGLAVTDTQYF. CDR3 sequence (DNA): TGTGCCAGCAGCTTGGGCGGACTAGCGGTAACAGATACGCAGTATTTT.

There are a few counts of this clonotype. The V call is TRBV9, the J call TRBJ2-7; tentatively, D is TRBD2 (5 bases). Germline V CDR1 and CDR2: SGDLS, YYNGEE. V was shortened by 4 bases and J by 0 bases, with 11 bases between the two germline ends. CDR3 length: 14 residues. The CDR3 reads CASSPATNSYEQYF. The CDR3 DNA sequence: TGTGCCAGCAGCCCGGCGACTAACTCCTACGAGCAGTACTTC.

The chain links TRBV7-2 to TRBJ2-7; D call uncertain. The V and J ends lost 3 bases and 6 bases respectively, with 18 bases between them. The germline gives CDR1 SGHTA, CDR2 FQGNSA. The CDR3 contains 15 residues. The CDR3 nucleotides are TGTGCCAGCAGCTTGAACCTGGTAGGCGGAACCGAGCAGTACTTC. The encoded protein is CASSLNLVGGTEQYF.

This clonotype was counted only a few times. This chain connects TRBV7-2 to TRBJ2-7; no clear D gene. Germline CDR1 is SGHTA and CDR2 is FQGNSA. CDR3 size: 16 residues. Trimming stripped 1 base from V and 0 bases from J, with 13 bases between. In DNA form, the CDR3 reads TGTGCCAGCAGCTTAGTTATTGGCCTGAGCTCCTACGAGCAGTACTTC. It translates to CASSLVIGLSSYEQYF.

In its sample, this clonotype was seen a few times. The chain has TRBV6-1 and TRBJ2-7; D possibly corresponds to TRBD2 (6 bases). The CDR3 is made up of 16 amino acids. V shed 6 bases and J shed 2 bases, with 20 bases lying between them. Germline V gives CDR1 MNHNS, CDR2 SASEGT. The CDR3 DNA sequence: TGTGCCAGCAGGATGTTTGCGGCTAGCGCTACCTACGAGCAGTACTTC. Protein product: CASRMFAASATYEQYF.

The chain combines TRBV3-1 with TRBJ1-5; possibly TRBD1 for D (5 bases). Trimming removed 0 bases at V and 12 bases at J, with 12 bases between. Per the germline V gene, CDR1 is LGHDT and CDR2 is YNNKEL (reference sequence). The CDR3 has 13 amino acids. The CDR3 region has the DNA TGTGCCAGCAGCCAAGAGGGGGGGAGACGCCAGCATTTT. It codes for CASSQEGGRRQHF. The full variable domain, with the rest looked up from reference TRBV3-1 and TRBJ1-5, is DTAVSQTPKYLVTQMGNDKSIKCEQNLGHDTMYWYKQDSKKFLKIMFSYNNKELIINETVPNRFSPKSPDKAHLNLHINSLELGDSAVYFCASSQEGGRRQHFGDGTRLSIL.

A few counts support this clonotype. The CDR3 is CASSLWQGYTEAFF. Here the CDR3 DNA reads TGTGCCAGCAGTTTATGGCAGGGGTACACTGAAGCTTTCTTT. The V gene is TRBV27, the J gene TRBJ1-1; TRBD1 might be the D (6 bases). V was clipped by 1 base and J by 3 bases, with 9 bases between them. CDR1 and CDR2 (germline): MNHEY, SMNVEV (reference sequence). The CDR3 runs 14 residues.

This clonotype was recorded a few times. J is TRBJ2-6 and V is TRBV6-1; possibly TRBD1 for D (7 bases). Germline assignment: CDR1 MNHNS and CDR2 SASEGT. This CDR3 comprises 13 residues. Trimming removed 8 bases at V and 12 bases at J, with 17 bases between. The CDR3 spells CASSSGGLTVLTF. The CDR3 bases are TGTGCCAGCTCATCAGGGGGGCTCACCGTCCTGACTTTC.